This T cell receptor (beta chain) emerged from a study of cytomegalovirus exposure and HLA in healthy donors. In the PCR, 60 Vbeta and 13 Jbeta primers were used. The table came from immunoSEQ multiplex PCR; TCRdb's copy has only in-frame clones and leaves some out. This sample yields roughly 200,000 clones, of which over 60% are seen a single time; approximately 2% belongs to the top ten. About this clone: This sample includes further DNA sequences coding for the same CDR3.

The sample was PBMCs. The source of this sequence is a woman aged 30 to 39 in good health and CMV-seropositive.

CDR3 nucleotide sequence: TGTGCCAGCAGCTTAGGGCCCGGAGGTCAGCCCCAGCATTTT. Its translation is CASSLGPGGQPQHF. This chain joins TRBV7-2 and TRBJ1-5; the D is unclear. Germline lookup yields CDR1 SGHTA and CDR2 FQGNSA. There are 14 residues in the CDR3. Trimming removed 1 base at V and 6 bases at J, with 10 bases between.